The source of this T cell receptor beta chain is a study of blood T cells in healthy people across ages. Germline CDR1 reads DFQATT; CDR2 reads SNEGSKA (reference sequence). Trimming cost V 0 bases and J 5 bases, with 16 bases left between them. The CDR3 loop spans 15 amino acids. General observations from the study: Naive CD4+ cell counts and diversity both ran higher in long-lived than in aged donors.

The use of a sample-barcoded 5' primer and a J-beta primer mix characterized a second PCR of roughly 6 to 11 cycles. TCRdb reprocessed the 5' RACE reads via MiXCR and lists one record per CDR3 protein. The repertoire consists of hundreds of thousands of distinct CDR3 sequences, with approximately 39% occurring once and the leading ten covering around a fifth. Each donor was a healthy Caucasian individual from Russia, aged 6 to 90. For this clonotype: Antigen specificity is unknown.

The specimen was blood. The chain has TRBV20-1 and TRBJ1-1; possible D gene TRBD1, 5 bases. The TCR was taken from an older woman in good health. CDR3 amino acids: CSARDFRAGQTEAFF. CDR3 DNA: TGCAGTGCTAGAGATTTTCGGGCAGGGCAAACTGAAGCTTTCTTT.